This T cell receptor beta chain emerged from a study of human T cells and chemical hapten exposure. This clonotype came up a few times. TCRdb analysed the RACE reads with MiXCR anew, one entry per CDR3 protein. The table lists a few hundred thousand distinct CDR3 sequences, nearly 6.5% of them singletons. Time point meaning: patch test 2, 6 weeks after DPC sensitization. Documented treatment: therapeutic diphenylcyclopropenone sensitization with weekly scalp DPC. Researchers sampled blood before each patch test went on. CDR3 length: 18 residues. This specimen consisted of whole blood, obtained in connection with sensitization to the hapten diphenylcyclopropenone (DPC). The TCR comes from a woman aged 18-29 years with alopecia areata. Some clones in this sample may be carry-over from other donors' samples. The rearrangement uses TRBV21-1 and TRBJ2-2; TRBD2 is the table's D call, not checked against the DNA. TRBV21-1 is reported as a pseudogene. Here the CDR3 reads CASSNLEDPPPNTGELFF. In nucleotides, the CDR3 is TGTGCCAGCAGCAATTTGGAAGACCCGCCACCCAACACCGGGGAGCTGTTTTTT.